Below, one T cell receptor beta chain is given with its context. Its antigen is still unknown. TCRdb's table, derived via immunoSEQ multiplex PCR, lists solely in-frame clones and lacks some. The sample shows around 20,000 clones, around 80% of them seen only once. This sample stems from a study of PD-1 blockade in classical Hodgkin lymphoma. Overall study findings and caveats: The study found that TCR diversity rose significantly by C4D1 in CD4+ but not CD8+ cells. Patients with an early start, nivolumab under 1 year after ASCT, were excluded. Newly diagnosed patients and complete responders had comparable diversity at baseline. The causes of the repertoire differences, possibly disease activity or prior therapy, remain undefined.

In germline, CDR1 is SGHTA, CDR2 FQGNSA. V lost 0 bases and J lost 0, with 8 bases in between. This CDR3 comprises 15 residues. Each of the patients experienced relapse following autologous stem cell transplantation, and their brentuximab vedotin exposure differed. This sequence originates from a human donor with classical Hodgkin lymphoma. Source: peripheral blood mononuclear cells (PBMCs), taken before the second cycle of nivolumab. The rearrangement links TRBV7-2 to TRBJ1-1; D gene uncertain. CDR3: CASSLAQAMNTEAFF. The CDR3 DNA reads as TGTGCCAGCAGCTTAGCACAAGCCATGAACACTGAAGCTTTCTTT.